A single sample is the source of the 6 T cell receptor beta chains below, sequenced in a study of cytomegalovirus exposure and HLA in healthy donors. Sequencing used immunoSEQ multiplex PCR; TCRdb keeps in-frame clones, though not all of them. The table lists some 50,000 clones, 94% of them singletons. Sequencing was carried out using PBMCs. These receptors all stem from a woman aged 18-29 years in good health and CMV-seropositive.

This clone was seen just once. This sequence joins TRBV19 and TRBJ1-5; a weak D match, TRBD1 (6 bases). The V end was cut by 5 bases, the J end by 0 bases, with 11 bases between. Germline CDR1 LNHDA, CDR2 SQIVND (reference sequence). This CDR3 region has 15 residues. This chain's CDR3 is CASSGRGSSNQPQHF. For the CDR3, the DNA is TGTGCCAGTAGTGGAAGGGGGTCTAGCAATCAGCCCCAGCATTTT.

The chain is built from TRBV7-2 and TRBJ2-5; 13 bases fit TRBD2. The CDR3 is 16 residues long. CDR1 SGHTA and CDR2 FQGNSA come from the germline V gene. V was clipped by 5 bases and J by 4 bases; unmatched bases: 7. The CDR3 protein is CASSVGTSGNRETQYF. CDR3 DNA: TGTGCCAGCAGCGTGGGGACTAGCGGGAATAGAGAGACCCAGTACTTC.

This chain uses TRBV5-4 with TRBJ2-3, with 8 bases fitting TRBD2. The CDR3 loop spans 15 amino acids. After removal of 0 bases from V and 5 bases from J, the junction contained 5 bases not matched to a gene. The germline gives CDR1 SGHNT, CDR2 YYREEE (reference sequence). The CDR3 DNA is TGTGCCAGCAGCTTGGAAAGCGGGAGAGGAGATACGCAGTATTTT. Its translation is CASSLESGRGDTQYF.

This rearrangement joins TRBV4-2 to TRBJ1-4; D unclear. V was cut by 0 bases and J by 2 bases, with 16 bases left in between. CDR1 is LGHNA, CDR2 YNFKEQ, per germline. This CDR3 has 18 amino acids. The CDR3 DNA is TGTGCCAGCAGCCAAGATAGTCCGGGAGGAGGGACTAATGAAAAACTGTTTTTT. This encodes CASSQDSPGGGTNEKLFF.

Turning to this clone: The junction shows a germline mismatch at one end, possibly a read error. The CDR3 region has the DNA TGTGCTAGCAGCTTAAAACAGGGCCTGGGGACCCAGTACTTC. Protein sequence: CASSLKQGLGTQYF. The rearrangement uses TRBV7-7 and TRBJ2-5, with D possibly TRBD1 on 6 matching bases. This CDR3 spans 14 amino acids. Germline CDR1 SSHAT, CDR2 FNYEAQ (reference sequence). The whole variable domain, filled in from reference TRBV7-7 and TRBJ2-5, reads GAGVSQSPRYKVTKRGQDVTLRCDPISSHATLYWYQQALGQGPEFLTYFNYEAQPDKSGLPSDRFSAERPEGSISTLTIQRTEQRDSAMYRCASSLKQGLGTQYFGPGTRLLVL.

This chain uses TRBV13 with TRBJ2-5; 10 nucleotides align to TRBD2. V dropped 5 bases and J dropped 5; count of bases not matched to a gene: 8. The CDR3 is 15 residues long. Germline CDR1 is PRHDT and CDR2 is FYEKMQ (reference sequence). The CDR3 sequence is CASSTGTSVGETQYF. CDR3 DNA: TGTGCCAGCAGCACCGGGACTAGCGTGGGGGAGACCCAGTACTTC.